Following are 24 T cell receptor beta chains from one sample sequenced in a study of cytomegalovirus exposure and HLA in healthy donors. PCR involved 60 Vbeta and 13 Jbeta primers. Produced via immunoSEQ multiplex PCR; TCRdb's table is partial and in-frame only. The sample consists of 100,000 to 150,000 clones, under 75% of them appearing once. Specimen: PBMCs. The source is a woman in her forties in good health and CMV-seronegative.

This clone has a handful of counts. V usage is TRBV4-2 and J usage is TRBJ1-4; 8 bases are a match to TRBD1. V was clipped by 4 bases and J by 5 bases; unmatched bases: 3. CDR3 length: 14 amino acids. Germline CDR1 reads LGHNA; CDR2 reads YNFKEQ. DNA of the CDR3: TGTGCCAGCAGCCGTGGACAGGGAAATGAAAAACTGTTTTTT. Translating it yields CASSRGQGNEKLFF.

V is TRBV5-4 and J is TRBJ2-7, with TRBD1 as a possible D gene (5 bases). The CDR3 consists of 13 residues. Germline V gene data show CDR1 as SGHNT and CDR2 as YYREEE (reference sequence). Trimming took off 2 bases at V and 2 bases at J, with 8 bases between the two ends. The CDR3 reads CASSLTGAYEQYF. The CDR3 nucleotides are TGTGCCAGCAGCTTAACAGGTGCCTACGAGCAGTACTTC.

This clone appeared a few times. The V gene is TRBV28, the J gene TRBJ1-1; D unclear. The CDR3 is made up of 13 amino acids. V was cut by 6 bases and J by 0 bases, with 8 bases left in between. Germline V gene sequence: CDR1 MDHEN, CDR2 SYDVKM. CDR3 sequence: CASRGDLNTEAFF. CDR3 nucleotides: TGTGCCAGCAGGGGAGACTTGAACACTGAAGCTTTCTTT. Based on the CDR3 plus reference TRBV28 and TRBJ1-1, the full variable domain is DVKVTQSSRYLVKRTGEKVFLECVQDMDHENMFWYRQDPGLGLRLIYFSYDVKMKEKGDIPEGYSVSREKKERFSLILESASTNQTSMYLCASRGDLNTEAFFGQGTRLTVV.

The chain recombines TRBV18 with TRBJ1-6; 8 bases match TRBD1. The V segment lost 4 bases and the J segment 5 bases; nucleotides outside the gene matches: 4. The CDR3 length is 15 residues. Germline CDR1 reads KGHSH; CDR2 reads LQKENI. The CDR3 nucleotides read TGTGCCAGCTCACAAGGACAGGGTGATAATTCACCCCTCCACTTT. It codes for CASSQGQGDNSPLHF.

This clone occurred once. The chain joins TRBV12-5 to TRBJ2-1; 12 positions match TRBD2. This CDR3 spans 15 amino acids. The germline V gene has CDR1 LGHNT and CDR2 FRNRAP. V trimming: 5 bases; J trimming: 7 bases; junction bases outside the gene matches: 6. The CDR3 DNA is TGTGCTAGTGGTCCTAGCGGGGGGGCGAAGAATGAGCAGTTCTTC. Translating gives CASGPSGGAKNEQFF.

This clone came up once. The chain carries TRBV6-5 and TRBJ1-1; the D gene is possibly TRBD1 (6 bases). CDR3 length: 14 residues. V lost 2 bases and J 6 bases, leaving 13 bases between the germline ends. Germline-derived CDR1 and CDR2 are MNHEY and SVGAGI. The CDR3 DNA is TGTGCCAGCAGTTACGGACAGTTAGGGGCTGAAGCTTTCTTT. This encodes CASSYGQLGAEAFF.

The V and J genes are TRBV6-5 and TRBJ2-6; TRBD1 matches at 9 bases. The CDR3 consists of 15 residues. Losses at the gene ends were 3 bases for V and 5 bases for J; bases not matched to a gene: 2. CDR1 MNHEY and CDR2 SVGAGI come from the germline V gene. CDR3 DNA sequence: TGTGCCAGCAGTTATACAGGGGGCCGGGCCAACGTCCTGACTTTC. Translated, it gives CASSYTGGRANVLTF.

As to this clone: The germline gene is not matched at one end of the junction; a read error may be the cause. The rearrangement uses TRBV5-6 and TRBJ2-7, with 9 bases that match TRBD2. Per the germline V gene, CDR1 is SGHDT and CDR2 is YYEEEE. The CDR3 runs to 14 residues. The CDR3 bases are TGTGCCAGCAGCTCAGCGGGGGGTTCCTTCGAGCAGTACTTC. This encodes CASSSAGGSFEQYF.

This clone was counted a few times. The chain joins TRBV19 to TRBJ2-2, with a tentative D call TRBD1 (5 bases). The CDR3 is 16 amino acids. Germline V gene data show CDR1 as LNHDA and CDR2 as SQIVND (reference sequence). Trimming removed 4 bases at V and 0 bases at J, with 12 bases between. The CDR3 bases are TGTGCCAGTAGTACTCAAGGACACTCGAACACCGGGGAGCTGTTTTTT. Its protein product is CASSTQGHSNTGELFF.

The V and J genes are TRBV1 and TRBJ2-5; TRBD2 is the table's D call and was not checked against the DNA. TRBV1 is listed as a pseudogene. There are 20 residues in the CDR3. CDR3 sequence (DNA): TGCACCAGCAGCCAAGCCCTACTAGGGACTAACCCTCACCCCCAAGAGACCCAGTACTTC. It yields the protein CTSSQALLGTNPHPQETQYF.

The chain carries TRBV11-1 and TRBJ2-5; 8 bases align to TRBD2. The CDR3 loop spans 15 amino acids. Germline CDR1 and CDR2: SGHAT and FQDESV (reference sequence). V lost 4 bases, J lost 1 base, and 5 bases stayed unmatched. Here the CDR3 DNA reads TGTGCCAGCAGCTCCGAACTAGCGGTCCAAGAGACCCAGTACTTC. It codes for CASSSELAVQETQYF.

The chain joins TRBV5-4 to TRBJ1-1; no clear D gene. The V end was cut by 1 base, the J end by 6 bases, with 19 bases between. This CDR3 has 16 amino acids. Germline V gives CDR1 SGHNT, CDR2 YYREEE (reference sequence). CDR3 sequence reads: CASSLTRLLRESEAFF. The DNA for the CDR3 is TGTGCCAGCAGCTTGACCCGCCTACTAAGAGAGTCTGAAGCTTTCTTT.

This clone came up a few times. The chain combines TRBV5-4 with TRBJ2-5, with TRBD1 matching 12 bases. CDR3 length: 17 residues. The germline V gene has CDR1 SGHNT and CDR2 YYREEE (reference sequence). The J segment lost 5 bases and the V segment lost 3 bases, leaving 11 bases of the junction unmatched. CDR3 protein: CASSSGTGGNVGETQYF. The CDR3 DNA sequence: TGTGCCAGCAGCTCCGGGACAGGGGGCAATGTAGGTGAGACCCAGTACTTC.

This chain connects TRBV4-2 to TRBJ1-5, with unresolved D. Germline-derived CDR1 and CDR2 are LGHNA and YNFKEQ. With 0 bases removed from V and 5 bases from J, the gap between germline ends came to 11 bases. The CDR3 has 15 amino acids. The DNA for the CDR3 is TGTGCCAGCAGCCAAGATCCACGGAGAGATCAGCCCCAGCATTTT. Amino acid sequence: CASSQDPRRDQPQHF.

Comments on this clone: This specimen includes other DNA sequences encoding the same CDR3. This chain joins TRBV6-5 and TRBJ1-2; D ambiguous. With 5 bases removed from V and 2 bases from J, the gap between germline ends came to 9 bases. Germline values: CDR1 MNHEY, CDR2 SVGAGI. The CDR3 runs 13 residues. The CDR3 coding sequence is TGTGCCAGCAGTCCGGGCGGGAACTATGGCTACACCTTC. Encoded protein: CASSPGGNYGYTF.

V gene TRBV28 combines with J gene TRBJ1-4; D unresolved. Trimming shortened V by 6 bases and J by 2 bases, and 13 bases separated the two germline ends. This CDR3 spans 15 amino acids. Germline V gene data show CDR1 as MDHEN and CDR2 as SYDVKM. The CDR3 loop is CASSLGPLTNEKLFF. CDR3 in DNA: TGTGCCAGCAGCCTTGGGCCTCTGACTAATGAAAAACTGTTTTTT.

This sequence joins TRBV28 and TRBJ2-7, with D possibly being TRBD1 (6 bases). The CDR3 contains 13 residues. V was clipped by 5 bases and J by 3 bases, with 11 bases between them. CDR1 and CDR2 from the germline V gene are MDHEN and SYDVKM. The CDR3 is CASSQSDSYEQYF. DNA for the CDR3: TGTGCCAGCAGTCAATCGGACAGCTACGAGCAGTACTTC.

The chain links TRBV7-8 to TRBJ1-5, with TRBD1 matching over 8 bases. This CDR3 spans 15 amino acids. Germline V gene data show CDR1 as SGHVS and CDR2 as FQNEAQ. V shed 6 bases and J 1 base; nucleotides not matched to a gene: 5. The chain's CDR3 is CASRLGTGSNQPQHF. CDR3 nucleotides: TGTGCCAGCAGGTTGGGGACAGGAAGCAATCAGCCCCAGCATTTT.

This chain links TRBV4-1 with TRBJ1-1, with D perhaps TRBD1 (5 bases). V was trimmed by 4 bases and J by 4 bases, leaving 19 bases between them. Germline V gives CDR1 MGHRA, CDR2 YSYEKL. This CDR3 is 16 amino acids long. CDR3: CASSRLIGGWSTEAFF. CDR3 DNA sequence: TGCGCCAGCAGCCGACTCATCGGGGGTTGGTCCACTGAAGCTTTCTTT.

This chain connects TRBV14 to TRBJ2-3; TRBD1 aligns across 7 bases. V lost 0 bases to trimming and J lost 1 base; unmatched junction nucleotides: 7. The CDR3 covers 17 residues. Germline-derived CDR1 and CDR2 are SGHDN and FVKESK. CDR3: CASSQEYRDSGTDTQYF. The CDR3 DNA sequence: TGTGCCAGCAGCCAAGAATATAGGGACAGCGGCACAGATACGCAGTATTTT.

This sequence joins TRBV19 and TRBJ1-1, with D perhaps matching TRBD1 (5 bases). V dropped 6 bases and J dropped 1 base, with 15 bases sitting between them. Germline lookup yields CDR1 LNHDA and CDR2 SQIVND (reference sequence). There are 15 residues in the CDR3. As DNA, the CDR3 is TGTGCCAGTAGCCCCTCCTTGGGGGGGAACACTGAAGCTTTCTTT. It yields the protein CASSPSLGGNTEAFF.

The chain links TRBV6-1 to TRBJ1-1; D not certain. Germline assignment: CDR1 MNHNS and CDR2 SASEGT. V was pared by 3 bases and J by 1 base, with 12 bases between. This CDR3 contains 15 residues. The CDR3, as DNA: TGTGCCAGCAGTGACTTAATCCCCAGGAACACTGAAGCTTTCTTT. This translates into CASSDLIPRNTEAFF.

This chain links TRBV5-1 with TRBJ1-1; 8 nucleotides match TRBD1. CDR3 length: 16 amino acids. Trimming removed 4 bases from V and 4 bases from J; junction bases left unmatched: 12. Germline V gene sequence: CDR1 SGHRS, CDR2 YFSETQ. The DNA for the CDR3 is TGCGCCAGCAGCCTCCAGGGGGCCGGTGGTGCCACTGAAGCTTTCTTT. Protein product: CASSLQGAGGATEAFF.

This clone was counted a few times. The chain combines TRBV18 with TRBJ1-5, with 10 bases lining up with TRBD1. V was pared by 3 bases and J by 2 bases, with 1 base of the junction left unmatched. The CDR3 is 15 amino acids. CDR1 and CDR2 (germline): KGHSH, LQKENI. CDR3 amino acids: CASSPGTGGNQPQHF. CDR3 DNA: TGTGCCAGCTCACCTGGGACAGGGGGCAATCAGCCCCAGCATTTT.